This is a list of T cell receptor beta chains from one sample in a study of blood T cells in healthy people across ages. TCRdb used MiXCR to reprocess the 5' RACE reads, holding one entry per CDR3 protein. The sample lists 630,000 or so distinct CDR3 sequences, about 30% occurring once. The material sequenced was blood. The source of these receptors is a woman aged 80 or over in good health. Both conserved end residues are part of each CDR3.

v_gene: TRBV20-1; j_gene: TRBJ1-5; CDR3aa: CSARTVSDQPQHF
v_gene: TRBV20-1; j_gene: TRBJ2-1; CDR3aa: CSALDNSYNEQFF
v_gene: TRBV5-1; j_gene: TRBJ2-1; CDR3aa: CASKLAGVHNEQFF
v_gene: TRBV6-1; j_gene: TRBJ2-3; CDR3aa: CASRTGTSKSDTQYF
v_gene: TRBV3-1; j_gene: TRBJ2-7; CDR3aa: CASSQGAGEQYF
v_gene: TRBV7-2; j_gene: TRBJ2-7; CDR3aa: CASSRRQGSYEQYF
v_gene: TRBV6-1; j_gene: TRBJ2-3; CDR3aa: CASSETTDTQYF
v_gene: TRBV10-3; j_gene: TRBJ1-2; CDR3aa: CAIRTGGDGYTF
v_gene: TRBV20-1; j_gene: TRBJ2-7; CDR3aa: CSARFAEQYF
v_gene: TRBV6-1; j_gene: TRBJ2-1; CDR3aa: CAGSGTGLRLGEQFF
v_gene: TRBV12-3/TRBV12-4; j_gene: TRBJ2-3; CDR3aa: CASSLASGGTDAQYF
v_gene: TRBV7-2; j_gene: TRBJ1-6; CDR3aa: CASSYRGYNSPLHF
v_gene: TRBV24-1; j_gene: TRBJ2-1; CDR3aa: CATSDPWRGGYNEQFF
v_gene: TRBV11-1; j_gene: TRBJ2-5; CDR3aa: CASSGGVQGRAQETQYF
v_gene: TRBV6-1; j_gene: TRBJ2-7; CDR3aa: CASSERSGGYSNEQYF
v_gene: TRBV5-1; j_gene: TRBJ2-5; CDR3aa: CASSLGVPGETQYF
v_gene: TRBV20-1; j_gene: TRBJ2-5; CDR3aa: CSAIEREANEQYF
v_gene: TRBV7-9; j_gene: TRBJ2-7; CDR3aa: CASSSTTGEQYF
v_gene: TRBV6-6; j_gene: TRBJ1-5; CDR3aa: CTSRAGGANQPQHF
v_gene: TRBV12-3/TRBV12-4; j_gene: TRBJ2-3; CDR3aa: CASSSRVGSGTQYF
v_gene: TRBV7-2; j_gene: TRBJ2-3; CDR3aa: CASSPQGQLADTQYF
v_gene: TRBV6-6; j_gene: TRBJ1-4; CDR3aa: CAGSYTGDLGEKLFF
v_gene: TRBV3-1; j_gene: TRBJ2-7; CDR3aa: CASSPRLARVNSYEQYF
v_gene: TRBV7-6; j_gene: TRBJ2-7; CDR3aa: CASSFPGQPLPVHEQYF